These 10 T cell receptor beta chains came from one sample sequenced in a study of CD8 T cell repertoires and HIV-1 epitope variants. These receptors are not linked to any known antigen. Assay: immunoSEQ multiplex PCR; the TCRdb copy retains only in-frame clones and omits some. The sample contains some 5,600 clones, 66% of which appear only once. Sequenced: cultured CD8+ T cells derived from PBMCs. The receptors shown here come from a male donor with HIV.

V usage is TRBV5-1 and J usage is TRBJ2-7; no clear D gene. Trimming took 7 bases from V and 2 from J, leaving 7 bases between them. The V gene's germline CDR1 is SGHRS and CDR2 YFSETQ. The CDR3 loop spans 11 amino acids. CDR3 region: CASDVTYEQYF. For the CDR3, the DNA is TGCGCCAGCGATGTTACCTACGAGCAGTACTTC.

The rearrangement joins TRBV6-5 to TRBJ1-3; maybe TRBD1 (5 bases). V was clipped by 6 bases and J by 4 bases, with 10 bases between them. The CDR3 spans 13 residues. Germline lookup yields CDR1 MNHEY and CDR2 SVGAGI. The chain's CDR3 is CASRGREGNTIYF. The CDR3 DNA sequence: TGTGCCAGCAGGGGCAGGGAGGGAAACACCATATATTTT.

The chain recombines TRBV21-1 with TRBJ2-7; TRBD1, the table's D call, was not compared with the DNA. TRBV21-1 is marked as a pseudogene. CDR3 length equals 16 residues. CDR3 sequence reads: CASSKGKPQVGYEQYF. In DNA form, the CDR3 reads TGTGCCAGCAGCAAAGGGAAACCACAGGTGGGCTACGAGCAGTACTTC.

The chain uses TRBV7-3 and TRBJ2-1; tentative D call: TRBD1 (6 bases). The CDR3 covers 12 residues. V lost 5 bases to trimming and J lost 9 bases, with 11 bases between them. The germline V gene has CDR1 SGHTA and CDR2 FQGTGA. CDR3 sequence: CASSALQGEQFF. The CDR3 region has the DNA TGTGCCAGCAGCGCACTACAGGGTGAGCAGTTCTTC.

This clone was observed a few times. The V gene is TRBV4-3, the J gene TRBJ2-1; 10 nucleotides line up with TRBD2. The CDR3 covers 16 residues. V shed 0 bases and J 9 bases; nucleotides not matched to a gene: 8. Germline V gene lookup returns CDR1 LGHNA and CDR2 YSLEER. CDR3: CASSQDTSGGASEQFF. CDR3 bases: TGCGCCAGCAGCCAAGATACAAGCGGGGGGGCAAGTGAGCAGTTCTTC.

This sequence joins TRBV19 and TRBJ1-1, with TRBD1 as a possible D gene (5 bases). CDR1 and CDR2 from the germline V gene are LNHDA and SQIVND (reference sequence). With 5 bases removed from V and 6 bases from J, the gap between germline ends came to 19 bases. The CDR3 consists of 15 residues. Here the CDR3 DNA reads TGTGCCAGTAGTCAGACGGGGGTGCCTGCGGCTGAAGCTTTCTTT. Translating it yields CASSQTGVPAAEAFF. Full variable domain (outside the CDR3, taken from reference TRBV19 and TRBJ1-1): DGGITQSPKYLFRKEGQNVTLSCEQNLNHDAMYWYRQDPGQGLRLIYYSQIVNDFQKGDIAEGYSVSREKKESFPLTVTSAQKNPTAFYLCASSQTGVPAAEAFFGQGTRLTVV.

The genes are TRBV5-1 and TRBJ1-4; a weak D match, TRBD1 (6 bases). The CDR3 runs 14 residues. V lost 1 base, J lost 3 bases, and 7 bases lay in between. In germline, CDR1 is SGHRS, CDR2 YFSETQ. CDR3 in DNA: TGCGCCAGCAGCTTGACAGGGTCTAATGAAAAACTGTTTTTT. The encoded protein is CASSLTGSNEKLFF.

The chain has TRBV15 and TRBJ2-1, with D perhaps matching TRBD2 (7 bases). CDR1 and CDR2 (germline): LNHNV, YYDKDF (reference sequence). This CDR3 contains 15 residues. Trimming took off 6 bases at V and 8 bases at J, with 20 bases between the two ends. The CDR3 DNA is TGTGCCACCAGGCCTCCCGGCGGGAGACAGGATGAGCAGTTCTTC. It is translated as CATRPPGGRQDEQFF.

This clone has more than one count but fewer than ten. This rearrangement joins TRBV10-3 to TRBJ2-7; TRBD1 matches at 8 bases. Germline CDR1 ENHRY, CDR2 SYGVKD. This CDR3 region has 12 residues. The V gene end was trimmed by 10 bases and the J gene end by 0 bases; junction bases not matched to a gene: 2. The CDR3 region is CATGTGSYEQYF. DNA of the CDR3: TGTGCCACCGGGACAGGCTCCTACGAGCAGTACTTC.

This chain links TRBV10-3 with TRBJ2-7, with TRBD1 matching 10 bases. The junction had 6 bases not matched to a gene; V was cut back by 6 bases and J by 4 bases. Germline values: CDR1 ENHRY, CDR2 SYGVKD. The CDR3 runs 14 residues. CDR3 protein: CAISLGQGGYEQYF. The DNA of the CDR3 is TGTGCCATCAGCCTAGGACAGGGGGGATACGAGCAGTACTTC.